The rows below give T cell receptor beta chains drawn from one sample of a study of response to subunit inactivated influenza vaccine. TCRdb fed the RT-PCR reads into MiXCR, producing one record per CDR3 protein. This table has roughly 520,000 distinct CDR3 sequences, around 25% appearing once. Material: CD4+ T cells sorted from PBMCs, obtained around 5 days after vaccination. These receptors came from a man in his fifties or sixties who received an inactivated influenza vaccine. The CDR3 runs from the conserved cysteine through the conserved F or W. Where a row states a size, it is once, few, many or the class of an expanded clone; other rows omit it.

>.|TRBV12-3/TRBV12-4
CASSSRGSGLAKNIQYF
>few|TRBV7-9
CASSLARAGGANVLTF
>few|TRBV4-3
CASSQEPHMSYEQYF
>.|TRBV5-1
CASRDPGNTDTQYF
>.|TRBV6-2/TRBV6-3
CASSYPRTVVYEQFF
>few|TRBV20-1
CSAPLQDRGGETQYF
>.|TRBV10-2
CASSERLYGTGELFF
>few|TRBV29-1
CSVRQGGFQETQYF
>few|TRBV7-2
CASSFMGFEKLFF
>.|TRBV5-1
CASSFGHTTDTQYF
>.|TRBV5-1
CASTPGVWSYEQYF
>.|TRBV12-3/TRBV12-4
CASRNSGRGGELFF
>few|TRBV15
CATSRDPGQIQETQYF
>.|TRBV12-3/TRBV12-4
CASRPGTGGDEKLFF
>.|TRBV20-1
CSARDSGQGVEAFF
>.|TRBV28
CASHRDTNTGELFF
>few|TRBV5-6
CASRETSGGTGELFF
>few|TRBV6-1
CASEARDAGTEAFF
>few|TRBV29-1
CSVQGVVRNTEAFF
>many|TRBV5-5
CASNQGQGGETQYF
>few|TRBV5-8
CASSLGKRLAGLSEQYF
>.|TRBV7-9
CASRRGQGAYNEQFF
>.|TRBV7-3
CASSAGQTRQTQYF
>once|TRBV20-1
CSARVGQGVNNEQFF
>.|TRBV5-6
CASSHSPAGGINIQYF
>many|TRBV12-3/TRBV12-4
CASSLTDRGGGYTF
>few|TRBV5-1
CASSMEARGLGNTIYF
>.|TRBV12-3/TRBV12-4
CASSPMLLRSYEQYF
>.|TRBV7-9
CASSPRTTSTDTQYF
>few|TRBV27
CASSLHQGYGYTF
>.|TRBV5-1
CASSLEQSNYGYTF
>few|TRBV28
CASSGQLSTDTQYF
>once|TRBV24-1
CATSDKQGGTQYF
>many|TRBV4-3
CASSQGGASGELFF
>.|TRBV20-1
CSARILRANTDTQYF
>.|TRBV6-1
CASRRFPGTEAFF
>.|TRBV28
CASSAPYEQYF
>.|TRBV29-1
CSPGGTNEKLFF
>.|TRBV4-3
CASSQDSRGNEQYF
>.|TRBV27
CASSFRLAGGSTGELFF
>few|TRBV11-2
CASSGEERQYF
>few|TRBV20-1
CSASWSGSGPETQYF
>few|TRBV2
CASSQGRDRYGEQYF
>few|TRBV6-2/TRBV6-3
CASTPSGAGNSPLHF
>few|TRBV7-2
CASSIVAGGSTDTQYF
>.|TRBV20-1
CSAPREGRTDTQYF
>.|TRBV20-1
CSARIAGQETQYF
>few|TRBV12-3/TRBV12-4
CASSRISTDTQYF
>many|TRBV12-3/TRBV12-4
CASSLKGGYEQYF
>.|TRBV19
CASSISRGGTDTQYF
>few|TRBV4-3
CASSQAFGGEQFF
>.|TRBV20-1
CSASEQGGPLYNEQFF